This entry describes one T cell receptor (beta chain). The data belong to a study of blood T cell repertoires in COVID-19. Study overall: Researchers got acute and convalescent COVID-19 samples from the United States, Italy and Spain.

Losses at the gene ends were 4 bases for V and 3 bases for J; bases not matched to a gene: 12. The CDR3 sequence is 17 residues long. While infection was still active, Seattle patients were enrolled and then followed longitudinally. TCRdb's copy holds only in-frame clones and misses some; the assay was immunoSEQ multiplex PCR. The repertoire holds 430,000 or so clones, with roughly 89% as singletons. The clonotype comes from a man between 18 and 29 years old with COVID-19, enrolled during active disease. Sample: peripheral blood. V usage is TRBV23-1 and J usage is TRBJ1-5, with 7 bases fitting TRBD1. TRBV23-1 is placed among ORFs of uncertain function. The CDR3 DNA sequence: TGCGCCAGCAGTCTGATAGGGGACAGTCAATCCAATCAGCCCCAGCATTTT. Its translation is CASSLIGDSQSNQPQHF.